The clone carrying this T cell receptor (beta chain) was seen at least ten times. Antigen: not known. The record originates from a study of regulatory T cells in long-lasting Graves disease. Described time point: newly diagnosed GD, antithyroid drugs for less than 3 months. RNA isolated from PBMCs was used to make the TCR library. The ends lost 3 bases at V and 0 bases at J; junction bases unmatched: 4. The germline gives CDR1 SNHLY, CDR2 FYNNEI. This CDR3 contains 16 residues. Construction of TCR beta libraries relied on iRepertoire HTBI primers and on Arm-PCR targeting CDR3 regions. TCRdb called the multiplex PCR reads again in MiXCR, with one record for every CDR3 protein. Found here are 680,000 or so distinct CDR3 sequences, around 17% of them singletons; the top ten hold more than 15%. Study findings and constraints: Accuracy may have been reduced by the small sample size.

The same sample was also used in a study of T cells in Graves' hyperthyroidism and ophthalmopathy.

The rearrangement links TRBV2 to TRBJ2-5; TRBD2 agrees at 10 bases. The sequencing here drew on peripheral blood mononuclear cells (PBMCs), taken at new diagnosis, from a patient treated with antithyroid drugs. This clonotype was obtained from a woman aged 25 to 45 with Graves disease. The CDR3 loop is CASSDRSGGYQETQYF. The CDR3 bases are TGTGCCAGCAGTGACCGTAGCGGGGGGTACCAAGAGACCCAGTACTTC.